This TCR beta chain stems from a study of cytomegalovirus exposure and HLA in healthy donors. Study-wide findings and caveats: The tendency of first-cohort TCR clusters to co-occur in the approximately 120 validation repertoires was identified by a subsequent analysis. Cytomegalovirus association was listed for under 200 TCR beta chains.

The table came from immunoSEQ multiplex PCR; TCRdb's copy has only in-frame clones and leaves some out. The repertoire holds about 55,000 clones, with 75% to 95% as singletons. These donors were members of the roughly 110-subject validation cohort, a group separate from the approximately 670-subject first cohort. Concerning this clone itself: Antigen unknown.

The sequencing sample was made of PBMCs. This sequence originates from a man aged 18 to 29 in good health and CMV-seronegative.

The CDR3 DNA follows: TGTGCCAGCAGTAAGGGACAAGGGAACACTGAAGCTTTCTTT. Translation: CASSKGQGNTEAFF. This chain links TRBV5-5 with TRBJ1-1; D perhaps matches TRBD1 (6 bases). Germline V gives CDR1 SGHKS, CDR2 YYEKEE (reference sequence). V lost 5 bases, J lost 1 base, and 12 bases lay in between. CDR3 length equals 14 residues.